These 3 T cell receptor beta chains were sequenced from one sample in a study of patients and donors after allogeneic stem cell transplantation (dated by TCRdb to about 2020). Libraries were constructed by RT-PCR. For sequencing, a NextSeq 550 was employed. TCRdb passed the public sequencing reads through fastp at Q25 and MiXCR, retaining productive beta sequences. When rows share a CDR3 protein, they turn into one entry using the most common DNA and genes. This sample has about 150,000 distinct CDR3 sequences in its table, and over 30% of those were observed once. The ten largest make up 50% of the sample. Sequencing was performed on blood, either unsorted or a sorted T cell fraction (not recorded which). The receptors come from a human donor who was either an allogeneic HSCT recipient or a stem cell or donor lymphocyte infusion donor (not recorded which). It is not recorded whose cells these are; they may come from a transplant donor.

V and J are TRBV24-1 and TRBJ1-2, with D uncertain. In germline, CDR1 is KGHDR, CDR2 SFDVKD. CDR3 size: 16 residues. V was cut by 2 bases and J by 3 bases, with 15 bases left in between. The CDR3 is CATSDSGDPSDYGYTF. As DNA, the CDR3 is TGTGCCACCAGTGATTCGGGTGACCCGTCGGACTATGGCTACACCTTC.

This rearrangement joins TRBV7-9 to TRBJ1-2, with D uncertain. From germline, CDR1 is SEHNR and CDR2 FQNEAQ (reference sequence). V lost 3 bases, J lost 8 bases, and 10 bases lay in between. The CDR3 is made up of 12 amino acids. The CDR3 protein is CASSFYTVGYTF. CDR3 in DNA: TGTGCCAGCAGCTTCTACACTGTGGGCTACACCTTC.

This chain joins TRBV3-1 and TRBJ2-1; D may correspond to TRBD1 or TRBD2 (5 bases each). The CDR3 spans 15 residues. The germline V gene encodes CDR1 LGHDT and CDR2 YNNKEL (reference sequence). Trimming left V 5 bases short and J 2 bases short, with 13 bases between. In nucleotides, the CDR3 is TGTGCCAGCAGCACACGGGGCGCCACCTACAATGAGCAGTTCTTC. Its protein is CASSTRGATYNEQFF.